This T cell receptor (beta chain) stems from a study of blood T cell repertoires in COVID-19. Authors' methods: Reference gene primers were amplified, and this amplification served to estimate nucleated cell counts. Sequenced by immunoSEQ multiplex PCR; TCRdb stores in-frame clones only, minus some. That table gives V, J and clone size, and the DNA gave D and trimming. There are approximately 250,000 clones in the sample; roughly 84% occur only once, and over 1.5% lies in the top ten. The CDR3 has 11 amino acids. Trimming cost V 1 base and J 5 bases, with 3 bases left between them. Germline CDR1 SGHDT, CDR2 YYEEEE. To note about this clone: Other DNA variants within this sample encode the same CDR3.

This chain connects TRBV5-6 to TRBJ1-1; no clear D gene. Sequences were obtained from peripheral blood. The TCR sequence derives from a middle-aged woman who had recovered from COVID-19. The CDR3 DNA reads TGTGCCAGCAGCTTGCAGACTGAAGCTTTCTTT. Translation: CASSLQTEAFF. The entire variable domain, with the rest obtained from reference TRBV5-6 and TRBJ1-1, is as follows: DAGVTQSPTHLIKTRGQQVTLRCSPKSGHDTVSWYQQALGQGPQFIFQYYEEEERQRGNFPDRFSGHQFPNYSSELNVNALLLGDSALYLCASSLQTEAFFGQGTRLTVV.